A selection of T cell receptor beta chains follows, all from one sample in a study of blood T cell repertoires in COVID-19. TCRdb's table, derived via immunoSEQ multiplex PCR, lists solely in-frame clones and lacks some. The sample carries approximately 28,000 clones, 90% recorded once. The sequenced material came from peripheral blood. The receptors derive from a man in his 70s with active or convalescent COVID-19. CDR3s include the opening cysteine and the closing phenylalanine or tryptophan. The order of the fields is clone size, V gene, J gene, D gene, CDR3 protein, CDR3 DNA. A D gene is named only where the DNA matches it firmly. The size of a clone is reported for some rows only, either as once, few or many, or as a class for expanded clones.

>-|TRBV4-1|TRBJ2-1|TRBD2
CASSPRTSGSVDNEQFF
TGCGCCAGCAGCCCCAGGACTAGCGGGAGTGTAGACAATGAGCAGTTCTTC
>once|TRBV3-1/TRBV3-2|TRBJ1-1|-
CASSQGAGNTEAFF
TGTGCCAGCAGCCAGGGGGCTGGGAACACTGAAGCTTTCTTT
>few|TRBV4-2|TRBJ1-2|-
CASSQARDYGYTF
TGTGCCAGCAGCCAAGCGAGGGATTATGGCTACACCTTC
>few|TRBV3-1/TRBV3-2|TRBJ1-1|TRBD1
CASSQVLRQGLAFF
TGTGCCAGCAGCCAAGTATTGAGACAGGGTTTAGCTTTCTTT
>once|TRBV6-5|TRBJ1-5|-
CASSYAGGPPQHF
TGTGCCAGCAGTTACGCGGGGGGTCCGCCCCAGCATTTT
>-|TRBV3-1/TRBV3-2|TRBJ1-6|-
CASSPGRINSPLHF
TGTGCCAGCAGCCCAGGGCGGATTAATTCACCCCTCCACTTT
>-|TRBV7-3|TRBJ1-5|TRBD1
CASSLTQGINQPQHF
TGTGCCAGCAGCTTAACACAGGGGATCAATCAGCCCCAGCATTTT
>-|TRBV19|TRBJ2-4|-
CASSIDSREANIQYF
TGTGCCAGTAGTATAGATTCCAGGGAGGCAAACATTCAGTACTTC
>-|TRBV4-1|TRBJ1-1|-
CASSQEGGTGAFF
TGCGCCAGCAGCCAAGAAGGCGGTACGGGAGCTTTCTTT
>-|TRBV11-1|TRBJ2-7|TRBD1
CASSLSTGGIYEQYF
TGTGCCAGCAGCTTATCCACAGGGGGAATCTACGAGCAGTACTTC
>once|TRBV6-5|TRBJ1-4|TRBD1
CASKGTGSLEKLFF
TGTGCCAGCAAAGGGACAGGCTCTTTGGAAAAACTGTTTTTT
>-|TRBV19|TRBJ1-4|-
CASSPRDNPVEKLFF
TGTGCCAGTAGCCCCCGGGACAACCCGGTCGAAAAACTGTTTTTT
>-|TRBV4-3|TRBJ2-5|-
CASSQEGGQETQYF
TGCGCCAGCAGCCAAGAGGGGGGACAAGAGACCCAGTACTTC
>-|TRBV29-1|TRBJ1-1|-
CSGGAGMTEAFF
TGCAGCGGCGGGGCAGGGATGACTGAAGCTTTCTTT
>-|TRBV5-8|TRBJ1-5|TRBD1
CASRDRGTLRNPQHF
TGTGCCAGCCGGGACAGGGGTACGTTAAGAAATCCCCAGCATTTT
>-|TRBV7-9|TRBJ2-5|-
CASSPNAWGGETQYF
TGTGCCAGCAGCCCCAATGCCTGGGGCGGAGAGACCCAGTACTTC
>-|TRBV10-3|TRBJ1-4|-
CAISEYPTERNEKLFF
TGTGCCATCAGTGAATACCCGACAGAGAGAAATGAAAAACTGTTTTTT
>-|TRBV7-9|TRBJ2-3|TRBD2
CASSIAGGNTDTQYF
TGTGCCAGCAGCATAGCGGGGGGGAACACAGATACGCAGTATTTT
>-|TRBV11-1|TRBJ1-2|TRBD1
CASSPSGTVHGYTF
TGTGCCAGCAGCCCCAGTGGGACAGTCCATGGCTACACCTTC
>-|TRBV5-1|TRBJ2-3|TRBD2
CASSLALAGATDTQYF
TGCGCCAGCAGCTTGGCGCTAGCGGGGGCCACAGATACGCAGTATTTT
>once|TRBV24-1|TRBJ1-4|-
CATSAPGGGSSEKLFF
TGTGCCACCAGTGCCCCGGGGGGGGGTTCTTCTGAAAAACTGTTTTTT